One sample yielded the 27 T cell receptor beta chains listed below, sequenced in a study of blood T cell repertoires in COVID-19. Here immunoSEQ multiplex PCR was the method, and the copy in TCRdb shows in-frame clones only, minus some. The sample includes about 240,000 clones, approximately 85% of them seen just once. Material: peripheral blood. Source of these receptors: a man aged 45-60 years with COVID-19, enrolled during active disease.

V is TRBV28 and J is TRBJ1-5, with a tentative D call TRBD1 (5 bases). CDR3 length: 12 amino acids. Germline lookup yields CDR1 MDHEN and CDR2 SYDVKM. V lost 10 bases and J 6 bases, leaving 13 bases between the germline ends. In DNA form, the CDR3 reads TGTGCCATTCAGGGAGCGGGTCAGCCCCAGCATTTT. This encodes CAIQGAGQPQHF.

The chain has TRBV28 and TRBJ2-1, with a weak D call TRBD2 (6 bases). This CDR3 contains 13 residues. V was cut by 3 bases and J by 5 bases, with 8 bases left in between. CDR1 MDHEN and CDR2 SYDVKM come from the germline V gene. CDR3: CASSLAGNNEQFF. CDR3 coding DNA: TGTGCCAGCAGTTTGGCGGGGAACAATGAGCAGTTCTTC.

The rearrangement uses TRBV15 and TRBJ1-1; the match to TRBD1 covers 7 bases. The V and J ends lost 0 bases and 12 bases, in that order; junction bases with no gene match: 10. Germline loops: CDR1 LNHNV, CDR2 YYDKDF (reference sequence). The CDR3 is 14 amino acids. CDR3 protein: CATSRDRDSGGSFF. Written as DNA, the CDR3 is TGTGCCACCAGCAGAGATCGGGATTCAGGGGGTTCTTTCTTT.

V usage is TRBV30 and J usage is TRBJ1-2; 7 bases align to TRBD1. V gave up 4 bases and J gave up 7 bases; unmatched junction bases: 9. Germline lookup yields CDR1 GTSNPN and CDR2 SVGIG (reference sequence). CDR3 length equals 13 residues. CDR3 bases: TGTGCCTGGACCCGGACAGGTCTTATTGGCTACACCTTC. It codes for CAWTRTGLIGYTF.

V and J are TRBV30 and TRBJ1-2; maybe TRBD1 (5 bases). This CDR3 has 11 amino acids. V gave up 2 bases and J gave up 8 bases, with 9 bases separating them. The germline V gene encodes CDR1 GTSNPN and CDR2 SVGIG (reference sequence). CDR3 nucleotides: TGTGCCTGGAGTAACGGGGGGGGCTACACCTTC. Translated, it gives CAWSNGGGYTF.

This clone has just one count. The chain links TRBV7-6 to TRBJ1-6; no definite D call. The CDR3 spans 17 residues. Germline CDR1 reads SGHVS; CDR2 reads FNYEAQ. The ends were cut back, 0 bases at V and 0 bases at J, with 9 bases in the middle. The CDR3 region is CASSLAPKSSYNSPLHF. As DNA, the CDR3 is TGTGCCAGCAGCTTAGCTCCCAAGAGCTCCTATAATTCACCCCTCCACTTT. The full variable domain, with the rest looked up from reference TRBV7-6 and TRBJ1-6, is GAGVSQSPRYKVTKRGQDVALRCDPISGHVSLYWYRQALGQGPEFLTYFNYEAQQDKSGLPNDRFSAERPEGSISTLTIQRTEQRDSAMYRCASSLAPKSSYNSPLHFGNGTRLTVT.

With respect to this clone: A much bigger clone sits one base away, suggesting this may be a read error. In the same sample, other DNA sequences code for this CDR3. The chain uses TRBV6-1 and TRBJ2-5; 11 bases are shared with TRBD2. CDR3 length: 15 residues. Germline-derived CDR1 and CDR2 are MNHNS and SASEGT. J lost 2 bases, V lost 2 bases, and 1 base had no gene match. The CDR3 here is CASSELAGGQETQYF. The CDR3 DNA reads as TGTGCCAGCAGTGAATTAGCGGGGGGGCAAGAGACCCAGTACTTC.

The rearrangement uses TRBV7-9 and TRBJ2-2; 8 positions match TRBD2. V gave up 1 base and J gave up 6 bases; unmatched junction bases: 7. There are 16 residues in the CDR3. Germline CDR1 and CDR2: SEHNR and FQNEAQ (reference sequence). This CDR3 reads CASSLVGTSVPGELFF. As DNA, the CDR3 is TGTGCCAGCAGCTTAGTTGGGACTAGTGTTCCCGGGGAGCTGTTTTTT.

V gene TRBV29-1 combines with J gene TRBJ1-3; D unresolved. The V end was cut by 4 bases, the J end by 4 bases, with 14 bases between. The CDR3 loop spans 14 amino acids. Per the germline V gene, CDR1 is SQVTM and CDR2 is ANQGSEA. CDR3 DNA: TGCAGCGTTGGACCCGGTGGGAGGGGAAACACCATATATTTT. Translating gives CSVGPGGRGNTIYF. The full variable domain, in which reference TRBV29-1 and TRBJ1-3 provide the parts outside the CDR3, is SAVISQKPSRDICQRGTSLTIQCQVDSQVTMMFWYRQQPGQSLTLIATANQGSEATYESGFVIDKFPISRPNLTFSTLTVSNMSPEDSSIYLCSVGPGGRGNTIYFGEGSWLTVV.

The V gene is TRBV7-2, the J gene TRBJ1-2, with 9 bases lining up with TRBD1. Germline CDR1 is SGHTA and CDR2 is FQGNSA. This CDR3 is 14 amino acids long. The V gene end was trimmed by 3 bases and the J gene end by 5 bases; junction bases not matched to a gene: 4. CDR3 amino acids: CASSFVGTGYGYTF. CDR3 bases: TGTGCCAGCAGCTTCGTTGGGACAGGGTATGGCTACACCTTC.

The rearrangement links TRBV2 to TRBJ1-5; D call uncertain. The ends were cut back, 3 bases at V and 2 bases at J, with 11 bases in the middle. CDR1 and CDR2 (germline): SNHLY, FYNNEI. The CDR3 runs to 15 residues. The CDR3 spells CASSEGRLGNQPQHF. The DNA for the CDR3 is TGTGCCAGCAGTGAGGGCAGGTTGGGCAATCAGCCCCAGCATTTT.

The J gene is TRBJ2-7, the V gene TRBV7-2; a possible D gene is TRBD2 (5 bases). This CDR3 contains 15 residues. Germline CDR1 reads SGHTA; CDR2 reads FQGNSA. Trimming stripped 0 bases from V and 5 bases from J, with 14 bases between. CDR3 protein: CASSLAGSGINEQYF. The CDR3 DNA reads TGTGCCAGCAGCTTAGCGGGTTCGGGGATCAACGAGCAGTACTTC.

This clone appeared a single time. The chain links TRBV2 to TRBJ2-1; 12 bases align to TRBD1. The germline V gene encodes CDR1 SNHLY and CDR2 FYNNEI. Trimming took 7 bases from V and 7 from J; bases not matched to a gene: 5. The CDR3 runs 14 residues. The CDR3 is CASTRDRGLNEQFF. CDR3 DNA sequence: TGTGCCAGCACCCGGGACAGGGGGCTGAATGAGCAGTTCTTC.

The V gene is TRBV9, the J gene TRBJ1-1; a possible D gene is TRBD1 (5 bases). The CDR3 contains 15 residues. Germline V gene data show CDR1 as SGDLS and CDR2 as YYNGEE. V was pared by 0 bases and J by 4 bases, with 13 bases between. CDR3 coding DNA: TGTGCCAGCAGCGTAGGGACAATCCAGGGCACTGAAGCTTTCTTT. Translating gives CASSVGTIQGTEAFF.

The CDR3 nucleotides are TGTGCCAGCAGAGTAACGGCGGGAGGAAACACCATATATTTT. Translated: CASRVTAGGNTIYF. The chain joins TRBV28 to TRBJ1-3; no clear D. Germline V CDR1 and CDR2: MDHEN, SYDVKM. The CDR3 is 14 amino acids. V lost 6 bases, J lost 4 bases, and 13 bases lay in between.

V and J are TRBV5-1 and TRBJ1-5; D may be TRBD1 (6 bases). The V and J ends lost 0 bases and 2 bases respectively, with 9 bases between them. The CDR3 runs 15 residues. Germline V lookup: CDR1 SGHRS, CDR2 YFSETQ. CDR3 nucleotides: TGCGCCAGCAGCTTGGAAGGGGGTCGCAATCAGCCCCAGCATTTT. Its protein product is CASSLEGGRNQPQHF.

The CDR3 nucleotides are TGTGCCAGCCGGACAGGGGTCCATAGCAATCAGCCCCAGCATTTT. Its protein product is CASRTGVHSNQPQHF. The rearrangement links TRBV6-5 to TRBJ1-5, with 9 bases fitting TRBD1. With 8 bases clipped from V and 0 bases from J, the junction kept 5 bases outside the gene matches. Germline lookup yields CDR1 MNHEY and CDR2 SVGAGI. CDR3 length: 15 residues.

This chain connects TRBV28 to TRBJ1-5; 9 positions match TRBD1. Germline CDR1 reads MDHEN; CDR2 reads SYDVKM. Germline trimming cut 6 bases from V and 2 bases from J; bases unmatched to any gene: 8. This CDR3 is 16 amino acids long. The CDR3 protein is CASSLGTGLGNQPQHF. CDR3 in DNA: TGTGCCAGCAGCTTAGGGACAGGGCTTGGCAATCAGCCCCAGCATTTT.

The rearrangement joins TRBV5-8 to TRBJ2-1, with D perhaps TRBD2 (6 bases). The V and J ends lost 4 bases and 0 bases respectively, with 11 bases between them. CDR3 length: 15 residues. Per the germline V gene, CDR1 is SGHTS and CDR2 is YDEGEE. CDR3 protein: CASSQGLFSYNEQFF. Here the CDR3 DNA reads TGTGCCAGCAGCCAGGGACTCTTCTCCTACAATGAGCAGTTCTTC.

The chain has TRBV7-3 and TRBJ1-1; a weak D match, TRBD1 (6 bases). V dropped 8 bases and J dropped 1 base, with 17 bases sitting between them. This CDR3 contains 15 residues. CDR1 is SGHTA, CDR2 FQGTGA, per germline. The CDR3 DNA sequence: TGTGCCAGCTCCCAAACCCCGGGACAGAACACTGAAGCTTTCTTT. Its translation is CASSQTPGQNTEAFF.

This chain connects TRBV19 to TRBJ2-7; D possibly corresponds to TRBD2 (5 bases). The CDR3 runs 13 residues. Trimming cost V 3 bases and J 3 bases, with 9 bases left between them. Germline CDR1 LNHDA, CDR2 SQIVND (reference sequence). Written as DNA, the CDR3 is TGTGCCAGTAGTATCCTTGCGGGCTACGAGCAGTACTTC. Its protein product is CASSILAGYEQYF.

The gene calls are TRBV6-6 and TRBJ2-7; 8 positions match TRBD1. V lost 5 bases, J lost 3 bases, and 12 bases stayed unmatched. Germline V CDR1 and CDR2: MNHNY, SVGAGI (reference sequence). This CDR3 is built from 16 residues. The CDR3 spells CASSAPGGQGDYEQYF. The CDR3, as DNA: TGTGCCAGCAGTGCACCCGGCGGACAGGGAGACTACGAGCAGTACTTC.

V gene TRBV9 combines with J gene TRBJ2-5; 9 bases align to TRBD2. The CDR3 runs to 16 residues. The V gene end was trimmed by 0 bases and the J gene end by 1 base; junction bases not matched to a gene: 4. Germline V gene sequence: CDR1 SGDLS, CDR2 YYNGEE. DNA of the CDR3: TGTGCCAGCAGCGTAGCGGCGGGGGGGCTCCAAGAGACCCAGTACTTC. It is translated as CASSVAAGGLQETQYF. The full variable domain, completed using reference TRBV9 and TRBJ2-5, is DSGVTQTPKHLITATGQRVTLRCSPRSGDLSVYWYQQSLDQGLQFLIQYYNGEERAKGNILERFSAQQFPDLHSELNLSSLELGDSALYFCASSVAAGGLQETQYFGPGTRLLVL.

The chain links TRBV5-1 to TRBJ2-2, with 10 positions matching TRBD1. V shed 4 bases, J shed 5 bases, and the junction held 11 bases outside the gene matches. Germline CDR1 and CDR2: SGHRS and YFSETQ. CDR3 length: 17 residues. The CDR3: CASSQRWGTGDTGELFF. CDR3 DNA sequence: TGCGCCAGCAGCCAAAGATGGGGGACAGGGGATACCGGGGAGCTGTTTTTT.

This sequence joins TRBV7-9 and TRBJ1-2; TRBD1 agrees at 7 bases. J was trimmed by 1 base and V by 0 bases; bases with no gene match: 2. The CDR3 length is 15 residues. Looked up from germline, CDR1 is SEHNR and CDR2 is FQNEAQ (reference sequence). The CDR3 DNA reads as TGTGCCAGCAGCTTAGCGGGGGACAGTAACTATGGCTACACCTTC. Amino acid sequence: CASSLAGDSNYGYTF.

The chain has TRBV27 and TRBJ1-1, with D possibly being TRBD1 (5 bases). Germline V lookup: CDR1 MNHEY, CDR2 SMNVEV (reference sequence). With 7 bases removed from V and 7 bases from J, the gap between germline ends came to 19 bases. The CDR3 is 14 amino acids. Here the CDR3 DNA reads TGTGCCAGCACCAAATGGCCAGGGCGGTATGAAGCTTTCTTT. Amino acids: CASTKWPGRYEAFF.

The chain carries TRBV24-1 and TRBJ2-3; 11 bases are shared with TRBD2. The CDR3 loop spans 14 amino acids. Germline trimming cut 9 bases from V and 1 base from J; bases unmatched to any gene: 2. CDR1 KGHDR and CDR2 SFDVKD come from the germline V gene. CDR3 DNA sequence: TGTGCCACCCAACTAGCGGGGGGCACAGATACGCAGTATTTT. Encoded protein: CATQLAGGTDTQYF.